A single sample is the source of the 32 T cell receptor beta chains below, sequenced in a study of blood T cell repertoires in COVID-19. The assay was immunoSEQ multiplex PCR, and TCRdb's table has in-frame clones only and misses some. The data contain roughly 290,000 clones, 75% to 95% of them singletons. The sequenced material came from peripheral blood. The receptors were gathered from a woman in her 30s with COVID-19, enrolled during active disease.

The chain uses TRBV29-1 and TRBJ1-5, with a weak D call TRBD1 (6 bases). CDR1 and CDR2 (germline): SQVTM, ANQGSEA. The V gene lost 4 bases and the J gene lost 7 bases, with 17 bases spanning the gap. The CDR3 totals 14 residues. The DNA for the CDR3 is TGCAGCGTTGCGGGGGGGGCTGGATTCCAGCCCCAGCATTTT. Protein product: CSVAGGAGFQPQHF.

The chain couples TRBV14 to TRBJ2-3, with D unclear. The germline V gene has CDR1 SGHDN and CDR2 FVKESK. The length of the CDR3 is 14 residues. V lost 4 bases and J lost 3, with 11 bases in between. CDR3 protein: CASSPLPVTDTQYF. The CDR3 coding sequence is TGTGCCAGCAGCCCGTTGCCGGTTACAGATACGCAGTATTTT.

This rearrangement joins TRBV5-1 to TRBJ2-1; TRBD2 aligns across 9 bases. The V gene's germline CDR1 is SGHRS and CDR2 YFSETQ. The J segment lost 10 bases and the V segment lost 4 bases, leaving 15 bases of the junction unmatched. CDR3 size: 16 residues. The CDR3 loop is CASSPGSGLAGTEQFF. The CDR3 coding sequence is TGCGCCAGCAGCCCCGGCTCGGGGCTAGCGGGGACGGAGCAGTTCTTC.

J is TRBJ2-7 and V is TRBV4-1; possible D gene TRBD1, 5 bases. CDR3 size: 15 residues. Germline assignment: CDR1 MGHRA and CDR2 YSYEKL. V lost 0 bases and J lost 2, with 11 bases in between. The CDR3, as DNA: TGCGCCAGCAGCCAAGATGTGGCAGGGCCCTACGAGCAGTACTTC. Its protein product is CASSQDVAGPYEQYF.

This chain uses TRBV25-1 with TRBJ2-7, with a weak D call TRBD2 (6 bases). Per germline, CDR1 MGHDK and CDR2 SYGVNS. The CDR3 sequence is 11 residues long. The V and J ends lost 4 bases and 5 bases respectively, with 6 bases between them. In DNA, the CDR3 is TGTGCCAGCAGTGGCGGGAACGAGCAGTACTTC. Its translation: CASSGGNEQYF.

The genes are TRBV9 and TRBJ1-1, with D perhaps TRBD1 (5 bases). Germline loops: CDR1 SGDLS, CDR2 YYNGEE. V lost 8 bases, J lost 2 bases, and 13 bases lay in between. The CDR3 loop spans 13 amino acids. The CDR3 coding sequence is TGTGCCAGTCCGTCGGACACCAACACTGAAGCTTTCTTT. This codes for CASPSDTNTEAFF.

This clone was recorded a few times. The chain has TRBV18 and TRBJ2-7, with 9 bases identical to TRBD1. In germline, CDR1 is KGHSH, CDR2 LQKENI. J was trimmed by 2 bases and V by 4 bases; bases with no gene match: 3. The CDR3 is 14 amino acids. The DNA of the CDR3 is TGTGCCAGCTCACTAGGACAGGGGCCCTACGAGCAGTACTTC. This gives the protein CASSLGQGPYEQYF.

The chain links TRBV6-2 or TRBV6-3 to TRBJ1-5; D is undetermined. The CDR3 loop spans 12 amino acids. Trimming stripped 2 bases from V and 7 bases from J, with 6 bases between. Germline V lookup: CDR1 MNHEY, CDR2 SVGEGT. This CDR3 reads CASSYGRQPQHF. CDR3 coding DNA: TGTGCCAGCAGTTACGGCAGACAGCCCCAGCATTTT.

The chain joins TRBV13 to TRBJ1-1; D is unresolved. Germline assignment: CDR1 PRHDT and CDR2 FYEKMQ (reference sequence). The CDR3 is 16 residues long. The V gene lost 0 bases and the J gene lost 0 bases, with 11 bases spanning the gap. Here the CDR3 reads CASSLGPPRVNTEAFF. In DNA form, the CDR3 reads TGTGCCAGCAGCTTAGGCCCCCCCCGGGTGAACACTGAAGCTTTCTTT.

This clone has a handful of counts. The rearrangement links TRBV19 to TRBJ1-5, with D maybe TRBD1 (6 bases). CDR1 and CDR2 from the germline V gene are LNHDA and SQIVND (reference sequence). The CDR3 length is 14 residues. Trimming left V 0 bases short and J 9 bases short, with 12 bases between. In nucleotides, the CDR3 is TGTGCCAGTAGTATAGATAGGGGGATAGCGCCCCAGCATTTT. The encoded protein is CASSIDRGIAPQHF.

The chain combines TRBV27 with TRBJ1-1; no definite D call. Germline values: CDR1 MNHEY, CDR2 SMNVEV (reference sequence). The V and J ends lost 4 bases and 1 base respectively, with 7 bases between them. The CDR3 has 13 amino acids. The CDR3 DNA reads as TGTGCCAGCAGTTCATACGGGAACACTGAAGCTTTCTTT. This encodes CASSSYGNTEAFF.

This clone was seen only once. The CDR3 protein is CAGLAGGHNEQFF. In DNA form, the CDR3 reads TGTGCCGGGCTAGCGGGAGGGCACAATGAGCAGTTCTTC. The V and J genes are TRBV2 and TRBJ2-1; 12 bases are a match to TRBD2. After removal of 11 bases from V and 5 bases from J, the junction contained 4 bases not matched to a gene. In germline, CDR1 is SNHLY, CDR2 FYNNEI. This CDR3 contains 13 residues.

The gene calls are TRBV28 and TRBJ1-6; TRBD1 matches at 7 bases. V shed 5 bases and J 0 bases; nucleotides not matched to a gene: 7. Germline loops: CDR1 MDHEN, CDR2 SYDVKM. The CDR3 is 17 residues long. Here the CDR3 reads CASSRQGGGSYNSPLHF. CDR3 DNA sequence: TGTGCCAGCAGTCGACAGGGCGGTGGCTCCTATAATTCACCCCTCCACTTT.

The chain recombines TRBV19 with TRBJ2-1; maybe TRBD2 (5 bases). Trimming stripped 2 bases from V and 5 bases from J, with 13 bases between. This CDR3 has 15 amino acids. Germline CDR1 and CDR2: LNHDA and SQIVND (reference sequence). The CDR3 DNA sequence: TGTGCCAGTAGTATACTTGGCGGGCGAAACAATGAGCAGTTCTTC. Protein: CASSILGGRNNEQFF.

V is TRBV6-2 or TRBV6-3 and J is TRBJ2-7; 14 bases align to TRBD2. The J segment lost 5 bases and the V segment lost 0 bases, leaving 9 bases of the junction unmatched. There are 18 residues in the CDR3. Germline-derived CDR1 and CDR2 are MNHEY and SVGEGT. The CDR3 nucleotides read TGTGCCAGCAGTTACTCGACTTTGGGACTAGCGGGAGAAGACGAGCAGTACTTC. It codes for CASSYSTLGLAGEDEQYF.

The chain couples TRBV2 to TRBJ1-5, with D uncertain. The CDR3 contains 16 residues. From germline, CDR1 is SNHLY and CDR2 FYNNEI. V was pared by 8 bases and J by 2 bases, with 19 bases between. As DNA, the CDR3 is TGTGCCAGCCGCCCCCCGACATTAAATGGCAATCAGCCCCAGCATTTT. This sequence encodes CASRPPTLNGNQPQHF. Drawing the rest from reference TRBV2 and TRBJ1-5, the complete variable domain is EPEVTQTPSHQVTQMGQEVILRCVPISNHLYFYWYRQILGQKVEFLVSFYNNEISEKSEIFDDQFSVERPDGSNFTLKIRSTKLEDSAMYFCASRPPTLNGNQPQHFGDGTRLSIL.

The chain has TRBV6-4 and TRBJ2-3, with D possibly TRBD2 on 5 matching bases. V dropped 3 bases and J dropped 0 bases, with 10 bases sitting between them. Germline values: CDR1 MRHNA, CDR2 SNTAGT. There are 15 residues in the CDR3. The CDR3 DNA sequence: TGTGCCAGCAGTGAGGGGAGTTCTAGCACAGATACGCAGTATTTT. Residues: CASSEGSSSTDTQYF.

This clone was recorded only once. The CDR3 sequence: CASSFQGYNEQFF. The CDR3 DNA is TGTGCCAGCAGTTTCCAGGGATACAATGAGCAGTTCTTC. The chain links TRBV28 to TRBJ2-1, with D possibly matching TRBD1 (5 bases). This CDR3 contains 13 residues. V was cut by 3 bases and J by 4 bases, with 7 bases left in between. The germline CDR1 and CDR2 sequences are MDHEN and SYDVKM. The variable domain in full, completed from reference TRBV28 and TRBJ2-1, reads DVKVTQSSRYLVKRTGEKVFLECVQDMDHENMFWYRQDPGLGLRLIYFSYDVKMKEKGDIPEGYSVSREKKERFSLILESASTNQTSMYLCASSFQGYNEQFFGPGTRLTVL.

The V gene is TRBV10-1, the J gene TRBJ1-5, with D tentatively TRBD1 (6 bases). CDR1 and CDR2 from the germline V gene are WNHNN and SYGVQD (reference sequence). The CDR3 totals 14 residues. Trimming pared 5 bases from V and 3 bases from J, leaving 11 bases between. The CDR3 loop is CASSPSGVNQPQHF. The CDR3, as DNA: TGCGCCAGCAGTCCTTCAGGGGTCAATCAGCCCCAGCATTTT.

This chain links TRBV7-8 with TRBJ2-5, with 12 bases fitting TRBD2. CDR3 length equals 16 residues. Unmatched junction bases numbered 9, after V lost 5 bases and J lost 5 bases. Germline CDR1 is SGHVS and CDR2 is FQNEAQ. The CDR3 spells CASSLRTSGTGETQYF. CDR3 DNA: TGTGCCAGCAGCCTAAGGACTAGCGGGACGGGTGAGACCCAGTACTTC. Full variable domain (remainder filled in from reference TRBV7-8 and TRBJ2-5): GAGVSQSPRYKVAKRGQDVALRCDPISGHVSLFWYQQALGQGPEFLTYFQNEAQLDKSGLPSDRFFAERPEGSVSTLKIQRTQQEDSAVYLCASSLRTSGTGETQYFGPGTRLLVL.

This clone was seen only once. The V and J genes are TRBV7-9 and TRBJ2-7, with 13 positions matching TRBD2. The trim removed 3 bases at V and 5 bases at J, leaving 7 bases unmatched. The CDR3 contains 16 residues. Germline values: CDR1 SEHNR, CDR2 FQNEAQ (reference sequence). CDR3 amino acids: CASSLGGTSGIHEQYF. CDR3 coding DNA: TGTGCCAGCAGCTTGGGGGGGACTAGCGGGATCCACGAGCAGTACTTC.

This chain uses TRBV5-6 with TRBJ1-6; 10 bases agree with TRBD1. The CDR3 has 16 residues. V dropped 4 bases and J dropped 8; count of bases not matched to a gene: 9. The germline V gene encodes CDR1 SGHDT and CDR2 YYEEEE. CDR3 sequence (DNA): TGTGCCAGCAGCGCGGGGACAGGGGTGGGGTATTCACCCCTCCACTTT. It yields the protein CASSAGTGVGYSPLHF.

The V gene is TRBV13, the J gene TRBJ2-7, with D possibly being TRBD1 (6 bases). V was clipped by 5 bases and J by 7 bases, with 15 bases between them. The CDR3 has 13 amino acids. Germline values: CDR1 PRHDT, CDR2 FYEKMQ (reference sequence). CDR3 protein: CASSKVGGGEQYF. In DNA, the CDR3 is TGTGCCAGCAGCAAAGTTGGGGGCGGAGAGCAGTACTTC.

The rearrangement uses TRBV27 and TRBJ1-2; D might be TRBD1 (5 bases). Germline V lookup: CDR1 MNHEY, CDR2 SMNVEV (reference sequence). CDR3 length: 16 residues. The V end lost 5 bases, the J end lost 1 base, and 17 bases lay between the germline ends. The CDR3 loop reads CASSHGGAGGNYGYTF. The CDR3 coding sequence is TGTGCCAGCAGTCACGGAGGGGCTGGGGGTAACTATGGCTACACCTTC.

This clone was recorded only once. The chain couples TRBV3-1 (or the pseudogene TRBV3-2) to TRBJ1-5, with D perhaps matching TRBD1 (5 bases). CDR3 length: 14 residues. The germline V gene has CDR1 LGHDT and CDR2 YNNKEL (reference sequence). Trimming removed 4 bases at V and 7 bases at J, with 14 bases between. The CDR3 is CASSRGGTGQPQHF. The CDR3 region has the DNA TGTGCCAGCAGCCGGGGAGGGACGGGGCAGCCCCAGCATTTT.

The J gene is TRBJ1-2, the V gene TRBV28; D unresolved. Trimming left V 6 bases short and J 6 bases short, with 14 bases between. The CDR3 totals 13 residues. From germline, CDR1 is MDHEN and CDR2 SYDVKM. The chain's CDR3 is CASRPVSADGYTF. Here the CDR3 DNA reads TGTGCCAGCAGACCCGTTAGCGCCGATGGCTACACCTTC.

The V and J genes are TRBV30 and TRBJ2-5; D is unclear. CDR3 size: 11 residues. Deletions cut 2 bases from V and 5 bases from J, with 6 bases between. CDR1 is GTSNPN and CDR2 is SVGIG in the germline V gene (reference sequence). The CDR3 is CAWSSRETQYF. The DNA of the CDR3 is TGTGCCTGGAGTTCCAGGGAGACCCAGTACTTC.

The V and J genes are TRBV24-1 and TRBJ2-1; D is perhaps TRBD1 (5 bases). Germline V CDR1 and CDR2: KGHDR, SFDVKD. Trimming stripped 3 bases from V and 15 bases from J, with 14 bases between. The CDR3 is 12 residues long. CDR3 nucleotide sequence: TGTGCCACCAGTGATGGACACCCCTCTTGGTTCTTC. This sequence encodes CATSDGHPSWFF.

The chain employs TRBV12-3 or TRBV12-4 and TRBJ2-7; TRBD1 agrees at 9 bases. The CDR3 is made up of 12 amino acids. Trimming took 5 bases from V and 9 from J; bases not matched to a gene: 5. The DNA of the CDR3 is TGTGCCAGCAGTGGGGACAGGGTCCGGCAGTACTTC. It is translated as CASSGDRVRQYF.

V gene TRBV20-1 combines with J gene TRBJ1-4; the D is unclear. V was pared by 0 bases and J by 13 bases, with 6 bases between. The CDR3 loop spans 10 amino acids. From germline, CDR1 is DFQATT and CDR2 SNEGSKA (reference sequence). CDR3 DNA: TGCAGTGCTAGAGATCACGGACTGTTTTTT. It is translated as CSARDHGLFF.

The V gene is TRBV4-3, the J gene TRBJ2-7; TRBD2 matches at 13 bases. Germline V lookup: CDR1 LGHNA, CDR2 YSLEER. V lost 3 bases to trimming and J lost 4 bases; unmatched junction nucleotides: 3. CDR3 length equals 15 residues. The CDR3 region is CASSHGTSGTYEQYF. In DNA, the CDR3 is TGCGCCAGCAGCCACGGGACTAGCGGGACGTACGAGCAGTACTTC.

The CDR3 reads CASSLGGRGTEAFF. The CDR3 region has the DNA TGTGCCAGCAGCCTAGGAGGCCGGGGCACTGAAGCTTTCTTT. The chain is built from TRBV7-9 and TRBJ1-1, with D unclear. CDR1 is SEHNR and CDR2 is FQNEAQ in the germline V gene (reference sequence). V gave up 5 bases and J gave up 4 bases, with 14 bases separating them. This CDR3 contains 14 residues.